Presented here are 20 T cell receptor beta chains from one specimen sequenced in a study of early T cells in non-severe SARS-CoV-2 infection. TCRdb ran MiXCR on the 5' RACE reads and lists one entry per CDR3 protein. This table has about 98,000 distinct CDR3 sequences, 13% appearing once. The source material was whole blood. Receptor source: an adult who was a healthcare worker with PCR-confirmed SARS-CoV-2 infection or an uninfected control (not recorded which).

This clonotype was detected many times. The chain is built from TRBV7-9 and TRBJ1-1; D call uncertain. Trimming stripped 5 bases from V and 0 bases from J, with 13 bases between. CDR3 size: 15 residues. CDR1 SEHNR and CDR2 FQNEAQ come from the germline V gene (reference sequence). CDR3 protein: CASSLLLGMNTEAFF. CDR3 bases: TGTGCCAGCAGCCTCTTACTGGGGATGAACACTGAAGCTTTCTTT.

The chain links TRBV11-2 to TRBJ2-3, with 15 bases aligning to TRBD2. Looked up from germline, CDR1 is SGHAT and CDR2 is FQNNGV. The V segment lost 1 base and the J segment 3 bases; nucleotides outside the gene matches: 5. The CDR3 consists of 18 residues. Here the CDR3 reads CASSLGTSGRASTDTQYF. DNA of the CDR3: TGTGCCAGCAGCTTAGGGACTAGCGGGAGGGCCTCGACAGATACGCAGTATTTT.

This clonotype was seen ten or more times. This chain connects TRBV6-6 to TRBJ1-5, with unresolved D. Germline values: CDR1 MNHNY, CDR2 SVGAGI (reference sequence). The CDR3 loop spans 14 amino acids. Trimming shortened V by 2 bases and J by 6 bases, and 11 bases separated the two germline ends. CDR3 bases: TGTGCCAGCAGTTACCGGAGGGCGGGTCAGCCCCAGCATTTT. It is translated as CASSYRRAGQPQHF.

This clonotype was counted many times. This sequence joins TRBV11-2 and TRBJ2-3; TRBD2 might be the D (5 bases). The germline V gene encodes CDR1 SGHAT and CDR2 FQNNGV. V lost 6 bases and J lost 0, with 13 bases in between. The CDR3 length is 15 residues. The chain's CDR3 is CASSRRGFSTDTQYF. In DNA, the CDR3 is TGTGCCAGCAGTCGCCGGGGTTTCAGCACAGATACGCAGTATTTT.

This clonotype was detected a few times. The chain carries TRBV7-2 and TRBJ1-1, with D unresolved. CDR3 length: 16 residues. V shed 0 bases and J shed 4 bases, with 15 bases lying between them. CDR1 is SGHTA and CDR2 is FQGNSA in the germline V gene. In DNA, the CDR3 is TGTGCCAGCAGCTTAGCAATGGGCACCCGGGGCACTGAAGCTTTCTTT. Translation gives CASSLAMGTRGTEAFF. The full variable domain, in which reference TRBV7-2 and TRBJ1-1 provide the parts outside the CDR3, is GAGVSQSPSNKVTEKGKDVELRCDPISGHTALYWYRQSLGQGLEFLIYFQGNSAPDKSGLPSDRFSAERTGGSVSTLTIQRTQQEDSAVYLCASSLAMGTRGTEAFFGQGTRLTVV.

This clonotype was found a few times. The gene calls are TRBV10-3 and TRBJ2-7; 9 bases map to TRBD1. This CDR3 spans 13 amino acids. With 4 bases clipped from V and 4 bases from J, the junction kept 2 bases outside the gene matches. Germline V gene sequence: CDR1 ENHRY, CDR2 SYGVKD. This chain's CDR3 is CAISADRGYEQYF. The CDR3 DNA is TGTGCCATCAGTGCGGACAGGGGATACGAGCAGTACTTC.

This clonotype was observed many times. This rearrangement joins TRBV19 to TRBJ2-7; D tentatively reads TRBD1 or TRBD2 (5 bases each). The V end was cut by 6 bases, the J end by 4 bases, with 19 bases between. The germline V gene encodes CDR1 LNHDA and CDR2 SQIVND (reference sequence). The CDR3 loop spans 15 amino acids. Here the CDR3 reads CASSRTGPIGYEQYF. The CDR3 DNA is TGTGCCAGTAGCCGAACGGGACCCATCGGGTACGAGCAGTACTTC. Combining the CDR3 with reference TRBV19 and TRBJ2-7 gives the whole variable domain DGGITQSPKYLFRKEGQNVTLSCEQNLNHDAMYWYRQDPGQGLRLIYYSQIVNDFQKGDIAEGYSVSREKKESFPLTVTSAQKNPTAFYLCASSRTGPIGYEQYFGPGTRLTVT.

Regarding this clonotype: A single base separates this from a much larger clone, so it may be a read error. V and J are TRBV20-1 and TRBJ1-4, with no clear D. Germline CDR1 DFQATT, CDR2 SNEGSKA (reference sequence). This CDR3 has 12 residues. CDR3 protein: CSALSVNEKLSF. The CDR3 DNA follows: TGCAGTGCCCTCTCGGTAAATGAAAAACTGTCTTTT.

This clonotype appeared many times. The chain couples TRBV5-1 to TRBJ1-6; weak D call: TRBD1 (6 bases). CDR1 SGHRS and CDR2 YFSETQ come from the germline V gene. The CDR3 contains 13 residues. V lost 3 bases to trimming and J lost 6 bases, with 7 bases between them. The CDR3 DNA reads TGCGCCAGCAGCTCCAGGGGTAATTCACCCCTCCACTTT. This sequence encodes CASSSRGNSPLHF.

CDR3 DNA sequence: TGTGCCAGCAGTTACTCGACCAGTTTCTATGGCTACACCTTC. It yields the protein CASSYSTSFYGYTF. The chain joins TRBV6-6 to TRBJ1-2; D remains ambiguous. Trimming pared 0 bases from V and 4 bases from J, leaving 9 bases between. The CDR3 spans 14 residues. CDR1 and CDR2 from the germline V gene are MNHNY and SVGAGI (reference sequence).

The chain joins TRBV6-6 to TRBJ2-7; tentative D call: TRBD1 (5 bases). CDR3 length: 14 amino acids. The ends were cut back, 6 bases at V and 6 bases at J, with 18 bases in the middle. CDR1 is MNHNY and CDR2 is SVGAGI in the germline V gene (reference sequence). CDR3 in amino acids: CASSPGPARIEQYF. CDR3 nucleotide sequence: TGTGCCAGCAGCCCAGGGCCCGCCCGGATCGAGCAGTACTTC.

The rearrangement links TRBV30 to TRBJ2-2; 9 positions agree with TRBD1. The CDR3 contains 14 residues. The ends lost 2 bases at V and 7 bases at J; junction bases unmatched: 5. CDR1 and CDR2 (germline): GTSNPN, SVGIG (reference sequence). CDR3 nucleotide sequence: TGTGCCTGGAGTACAGGGGGCTGGTACGGGGAGCTGTTTTTT. Translated, it gives CAWSTGGWYGELFF.

This clonotype was seen repeatedly, ten times or more. V gene TRBV18 combines with J gene TRBJ1-4, with 7 bases fitting TRBD1. Germline lookup yields CDR1 KGHSH and CDR2 LQKENI. This CDR3 comprises 16 residues. V shed 3 bases and J 6 bases; nucleotides not matched to a gene: 10. CDR3 sequence reads: CASSPGRTGPYEKLFF. CDR3 coding DNA: TGTGCCAGCTCACCGGGTCGGACAGGTCCTTATGAAAAACTGTTTTTT.

The rearrangement uses TRBV7-2 and TRBJ2-3, with 8 nucleotides matching TRBD2. The CDR3 contains 15 residues. The germline V gene encodes CDR1 SGHTA and CDR2 FQGNSA. J was trimmed by 6 bases and V by 2 bases; bases with no gene match: 7. This chain's CDR3 is CASSLKSGRRDTQYF. CDR3 bases: TGTGCCAGCAGCTTAAAAAGCGGGAGACGGGATACGCAGTATTTT.

Here the CDR3 DNA reads TGTGCCAGCAGCCATCCCGGGACTAGCGGGAGTAGGTCCTACGAGCAGTACTTC. This translates into CASSHPGTSGSRSYEQYF. The chain recombines TRBV3-1 with TRBJ2-7; 14 positions agree with TRBD2. Germline CDR1 reads LGHDT; CDR2 reads YNNKEL (reference sequence). This CDR3 is 18 amino acids long. Trimming at V came to 3 bases and at J to 1 base, leaving 8 bases not matched to a gene.

The rearrangement joins TRBV6-6 to TRBJ1-1; TRBD1 might be the D (6 bases). Looked up from germline, CDR1 is MNHNY and CDR2 is SVGAGI (reference sequence). Trimming removed 4 bases from V and 2 bases from J, with 11 bases in between. The CDR3 covers 14 residues. DNA for the CDR3: TGTGCCAGCAGTTCCCGACAGGCCAACACTGAAGCTTTCTTT. This encodes CASSSRQANTEAFF.

This sequence joins TRBV13 and TRBJ2-3; D remains unclear. CDR3 size: 13 residues. V lost 5 bases to trimming and J lost 6 bases, with 12 bases between them. Germline lookup yields CDR1 PRHDT and CDR2 FYEKMQ (reference sequence). CDR3 sequence (DNA): TGTGCCAGCAGCCTGCGACCCCGCGATACGCAGTATTTT. Amino acids: CASSLRPRDTQYF.

This clonotype occurred many times. The rearrangement links TRBV25-1 to TRBJ2-1; D unresolved. This CDR3 comprises 10 residues. Trimming took 6 bases from V and 6 from J, leaving 3 bases between them. Per the germline V gene, CDR1 is MGHDK and CDR2 is SYGVNS. CDR3 sequence: CASRSNEQFF. CDR3 nucleotides: TGTGCCAGCAGGTCCAATGAGCAGTTCTTC.

The table lists this clonotype with a few counts. The V and J genes are TRBV4-2 and TRBJ2-6, with 7 bases aligning to TRBD2. Trimming took 1 base from V and 0 from J; bases not matched to a gene: 6. CDR3 length equals 18 residues. Germline CDR1 and CDR2: LGHNA and YNFKEQ. Here the CDR3 DNA reads TGTGCCAGCAGCCAAGGGGCAGCGGGAAGCTCTGGGGCCAACGTCCTGACTTTC. As protein: CASSQGAAGSSGANVLTF.

A few counts support this clonotype. The rearrangement links TRBV19 to TRBJ2-5; TRBD1 or TRBD2 may be the D gene (5 bases each). Germline V lookup: CDR1 LNHDA, CDR2 SQIVND (reference sequence). The length of the CDR3 is 12 residues. Trimming left V 3 bases short and J 5 bases short, with 7 bases between. CDR3 bases: TGTGCCAGTAGTATGAGGGGCGAGACCCAGTACTTC. Amino acid sequence: CASSMRGETQYF.